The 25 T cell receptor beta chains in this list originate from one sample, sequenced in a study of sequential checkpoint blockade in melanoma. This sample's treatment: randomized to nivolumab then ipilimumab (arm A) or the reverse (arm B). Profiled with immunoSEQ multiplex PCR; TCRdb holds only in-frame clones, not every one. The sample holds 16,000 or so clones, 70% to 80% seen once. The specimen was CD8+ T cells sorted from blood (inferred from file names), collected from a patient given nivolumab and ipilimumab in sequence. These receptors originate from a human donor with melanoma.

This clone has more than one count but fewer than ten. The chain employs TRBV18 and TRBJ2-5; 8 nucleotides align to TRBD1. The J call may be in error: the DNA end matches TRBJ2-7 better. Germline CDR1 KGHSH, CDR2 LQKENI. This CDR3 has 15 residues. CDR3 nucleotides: TGTGCCAGCTCACCGGGCCGGACAGGGACCTACGAGCAGTACTTC. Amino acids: CASSPGRTGTYEQYF.

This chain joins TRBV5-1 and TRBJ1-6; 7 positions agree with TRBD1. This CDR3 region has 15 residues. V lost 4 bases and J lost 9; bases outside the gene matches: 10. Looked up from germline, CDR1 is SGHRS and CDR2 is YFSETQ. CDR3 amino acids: CASSVGDRASSPLHF. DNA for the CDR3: TGCGCCAGCAGCGTGGGCGACAGGGCTAGTTCACCCCTCCACTTT.

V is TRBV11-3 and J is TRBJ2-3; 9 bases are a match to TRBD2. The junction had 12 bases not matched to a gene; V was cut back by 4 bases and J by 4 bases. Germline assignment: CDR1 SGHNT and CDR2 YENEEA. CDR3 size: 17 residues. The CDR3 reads CASSSRFAGGPADTQYF. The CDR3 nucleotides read TGTGCCAGCAGCTCTCGGTTCGCGGGAGGGCCCGCAGATACGCAGTATTTT.

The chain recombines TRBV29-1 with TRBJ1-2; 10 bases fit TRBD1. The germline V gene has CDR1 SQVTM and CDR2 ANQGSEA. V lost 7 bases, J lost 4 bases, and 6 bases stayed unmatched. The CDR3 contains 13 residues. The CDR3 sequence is CSGGQGEIYGYTF. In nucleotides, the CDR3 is TGCAGCGGTGGACAGGGGGAAATCTATGGCTACACCTTC.

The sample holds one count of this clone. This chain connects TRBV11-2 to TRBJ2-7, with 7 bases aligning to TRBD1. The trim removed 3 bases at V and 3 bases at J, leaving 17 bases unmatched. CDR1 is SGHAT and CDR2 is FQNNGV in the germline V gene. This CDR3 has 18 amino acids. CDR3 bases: TGTGCCAGCAGCTTCCGGACACCCTACAGGGGAAAAGGCTACGAGCAGTACTTC. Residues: CASSFRTPYRGKGYEQYF. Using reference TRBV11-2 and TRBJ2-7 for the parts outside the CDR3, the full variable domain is EAGVAQSPRYKIIEKRQSVAFWCNPISGHATLYWYQQILGQGPKLLIQFQNNGVVDDSQLPKDRFSAERLKGVDSTLKIQPAKLEDSAVYLCASSFRTPYRGKGYEQYFGPGTRLTVT.

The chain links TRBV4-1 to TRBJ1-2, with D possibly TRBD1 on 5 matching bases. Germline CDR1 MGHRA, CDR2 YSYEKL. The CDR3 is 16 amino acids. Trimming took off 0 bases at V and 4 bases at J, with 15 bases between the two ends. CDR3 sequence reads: CASSQDESRVGYGYTF. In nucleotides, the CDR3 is TGCGCCAGCAGCCAAGACGAGAGCAGGGTAGGCTATGGCTACACCTTC.

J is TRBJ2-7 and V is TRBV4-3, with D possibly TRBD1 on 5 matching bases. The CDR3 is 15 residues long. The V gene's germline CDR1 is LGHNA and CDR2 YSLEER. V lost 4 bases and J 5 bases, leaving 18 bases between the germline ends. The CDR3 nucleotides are TGCGCCAGCAGCCCTGGCAGGGTTGATCTCCACGAGCAGTACTTC. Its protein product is CASSPGRVDLHEQYF.

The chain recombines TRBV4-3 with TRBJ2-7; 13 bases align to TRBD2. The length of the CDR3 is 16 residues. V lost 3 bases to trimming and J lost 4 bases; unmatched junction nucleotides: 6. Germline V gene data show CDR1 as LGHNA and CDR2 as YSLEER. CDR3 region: CASSQLTSGRGYEQYF. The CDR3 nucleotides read TGCGCCAGCAGCCAGCTAACTAGCGGGAGGGGATACGAGCAGTACTTC.

CDR3 coding DNA: TGTGCCAGCAGCTTAGGGGGGGACGGAAACACCATATATTTT. Translating it yields CASSLGGDGNTIYF. This chain joins TRBV7-9 and TRBJ1-3; the D gene is possibly TRBD1 (5 bases). The V end was cut by 1 base, the J end by 4 bases, with 8 bases between. CDR1 SEHNR and CDR2 FQNEAQ come from the germline V gene (reference sequence). The CDR3 consists of 14 residues.

CDR3 protein: CATSREVQSNQPQHF. DNA for the CDR3: TGTGCCACCAGCAGAGAGGTCCAGAGCAATCAGCCCCAGCATTTT. This rearrangement joins TRBV15 to TRBJ1-5; unclear D gene. Germline V lookup: CDR1 LNHNV, CDR2 YYDKDF (reference sequence). The CDR3 runs to 15 residues. V lost 0 bases and J lost 1, with 7 bases in between.

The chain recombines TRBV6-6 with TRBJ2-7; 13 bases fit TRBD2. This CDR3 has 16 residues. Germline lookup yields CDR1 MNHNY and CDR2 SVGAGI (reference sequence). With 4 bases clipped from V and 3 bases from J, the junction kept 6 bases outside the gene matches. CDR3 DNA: TGTGCCAGCAGTTTGTGGGGGACTAGCGGGAACTACGAGCAGTACTTC. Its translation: CASSLWGTSGNYEQYF.

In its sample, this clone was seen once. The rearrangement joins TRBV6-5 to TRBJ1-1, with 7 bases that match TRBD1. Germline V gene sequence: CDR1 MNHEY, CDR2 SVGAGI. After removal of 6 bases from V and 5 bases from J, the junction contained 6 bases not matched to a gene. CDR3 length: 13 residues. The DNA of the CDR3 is TGTGCCAGCAGACCCGACAGGGCTACTGAAGCTTTCTTT. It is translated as CASRPDRATEAFF.

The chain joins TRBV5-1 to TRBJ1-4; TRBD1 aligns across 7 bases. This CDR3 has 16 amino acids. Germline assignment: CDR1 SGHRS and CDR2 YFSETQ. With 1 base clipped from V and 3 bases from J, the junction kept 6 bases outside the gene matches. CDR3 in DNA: TGCGCCAGCAGCTTGTCCAGGGGGAGTGCTAATGAAAAACTGTTTTTT. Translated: CASSLSRGSANEKLFF.

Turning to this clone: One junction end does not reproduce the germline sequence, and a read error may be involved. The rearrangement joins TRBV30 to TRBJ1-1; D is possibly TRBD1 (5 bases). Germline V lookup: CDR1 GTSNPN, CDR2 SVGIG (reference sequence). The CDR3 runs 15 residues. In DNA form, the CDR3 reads TGTGCCTGGAGTACGACAGATCTGCAGGGAACTGAACCTTTCTTT. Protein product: CAWSTTDLQGTEPFF. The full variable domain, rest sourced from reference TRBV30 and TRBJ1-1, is SQTIHQWPATLVQPVGSPLSLECTVEGTSNPNLYWYRQAAGRGLQLLFYSVGIGQISSEVPQNLSASRPQDRQFILSSKKLLLSDSGFYLCAWSTTDLQGTEPFFGQGTRLTVV.

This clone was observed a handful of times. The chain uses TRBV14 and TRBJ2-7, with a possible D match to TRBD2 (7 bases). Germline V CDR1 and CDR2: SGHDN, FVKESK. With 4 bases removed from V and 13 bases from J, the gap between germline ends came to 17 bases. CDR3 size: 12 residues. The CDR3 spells CASSLRGGPQYF. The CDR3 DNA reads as TGTGCCAGCAGCCTCAGGGGAGGGCCGCAATACTTC.

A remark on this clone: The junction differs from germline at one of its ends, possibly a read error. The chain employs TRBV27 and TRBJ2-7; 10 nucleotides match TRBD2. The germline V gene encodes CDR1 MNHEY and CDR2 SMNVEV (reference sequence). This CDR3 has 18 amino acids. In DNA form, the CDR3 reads TGTGCCAACAGTTTAAGAGGTCCAGGACTAGCGGATGACTACGAGCAGTACTTC. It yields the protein CANSLRGPGLADDYEQYF.

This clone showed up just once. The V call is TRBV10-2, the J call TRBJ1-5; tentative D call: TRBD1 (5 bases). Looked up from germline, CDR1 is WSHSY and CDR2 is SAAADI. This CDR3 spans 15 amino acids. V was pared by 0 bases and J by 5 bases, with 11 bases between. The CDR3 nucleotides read TGCGCCAGCAGTGAGTCGGACACTCTATATCAGCCCCAGCATTTT. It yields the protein CASSESDTLYQPQHF.

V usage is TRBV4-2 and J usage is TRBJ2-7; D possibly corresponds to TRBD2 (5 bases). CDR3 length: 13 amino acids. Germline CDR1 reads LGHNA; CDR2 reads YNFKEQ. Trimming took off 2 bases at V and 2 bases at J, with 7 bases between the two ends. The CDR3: CASSQRGTYEQYF. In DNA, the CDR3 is TGTGCCAGCAGCCAACGGGGTACCTACGAGCAGTACTTC.

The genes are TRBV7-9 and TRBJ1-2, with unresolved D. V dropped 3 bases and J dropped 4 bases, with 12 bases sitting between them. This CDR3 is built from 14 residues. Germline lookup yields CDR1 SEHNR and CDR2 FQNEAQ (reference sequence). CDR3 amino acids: CASSLRREFYGYTF. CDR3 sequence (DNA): TGTGCCAGCAGCTTGAGGCGCGAATTCTATGGCTACACCTTC.

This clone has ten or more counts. The CDR3 is CASSFAQGYEQYF. CDR3 coding DNA: TGTGCCAGCAGCTTCGCACAGGGCTACGAGCAGTACTTC. The chain recombines TRBV7-9 with TRBJ2-7; D might be TRBD1 (6 bases). Germline-derived CDR1 and CDR2 are SEHNR and FQNEAQ (reference sequence). The CDR3 is 13 residues long. Between the trimmed V and J ends, which lost 3 bases and 3 bases, there was a span of 9 bases. Drawing the rest from reference TRBV7-9 and TRBJ2-7, the complete variable domain is DTGVSQNPRHKITKRGQNVTFRCDPISEHNRLYWYRQTLGQGPEFLTYFQNEAQLEKSRLLSDRFSAERPKGSFSTLEIQRTEQGDSAMYLCASSFAQGYEQYFGPGTRLTVT.

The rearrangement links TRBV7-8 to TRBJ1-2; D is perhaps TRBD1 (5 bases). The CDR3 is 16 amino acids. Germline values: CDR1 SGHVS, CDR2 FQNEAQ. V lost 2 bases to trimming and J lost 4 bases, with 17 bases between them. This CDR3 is CASSLYLGQGGYGYTF. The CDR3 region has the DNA TGTGCCAGCAGCTTATACCTCGGGCAGGGCGGCTATGGCTACACCTTC.

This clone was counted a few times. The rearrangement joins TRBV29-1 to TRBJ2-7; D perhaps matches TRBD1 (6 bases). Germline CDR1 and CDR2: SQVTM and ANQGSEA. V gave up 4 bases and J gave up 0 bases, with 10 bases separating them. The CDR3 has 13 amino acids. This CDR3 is CSVVGGFSYEQYF. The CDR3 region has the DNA TGCAGCGTTGTAGGGGGATTCTCCTACGAGCAGTACTTC.

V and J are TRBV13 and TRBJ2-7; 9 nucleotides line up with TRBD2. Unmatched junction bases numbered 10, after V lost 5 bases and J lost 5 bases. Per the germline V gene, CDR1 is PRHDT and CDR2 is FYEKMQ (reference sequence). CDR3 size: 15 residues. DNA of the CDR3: TGTGCCAGCAGCCTCTATAGCGGGAGTGGGAACGAGCAGTACTTC. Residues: CASSLYSGSGNEQYF. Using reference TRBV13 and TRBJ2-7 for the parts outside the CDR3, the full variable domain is AAGVIQSPRHLIKEKRETATLKCYPIPRHDTVYWYQQGPGQDPQFLISFYEKMQSDKGSIPDRFSAQQFSDYHSELNMSSLELGDSALYFCASSLYSGSGNEQYFGPGTRLTVT.

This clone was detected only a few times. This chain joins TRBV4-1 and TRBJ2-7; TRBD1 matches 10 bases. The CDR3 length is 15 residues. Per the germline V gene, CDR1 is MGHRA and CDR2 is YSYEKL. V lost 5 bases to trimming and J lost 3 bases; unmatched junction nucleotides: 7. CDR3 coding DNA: TGCGCCAGCAGCACTTCCGGGACAGGGGACTACGAGCAGTACTTC. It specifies CASSTSGTGDYEQYF.

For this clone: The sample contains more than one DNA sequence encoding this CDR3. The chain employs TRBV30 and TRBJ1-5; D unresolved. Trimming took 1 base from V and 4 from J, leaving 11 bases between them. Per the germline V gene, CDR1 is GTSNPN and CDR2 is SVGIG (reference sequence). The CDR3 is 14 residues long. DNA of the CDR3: TGTGCCTGGAGTGCCGGGATTGGGAATCAGCCCCAGCATTTT. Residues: CAWSAGIGNQPQHF.